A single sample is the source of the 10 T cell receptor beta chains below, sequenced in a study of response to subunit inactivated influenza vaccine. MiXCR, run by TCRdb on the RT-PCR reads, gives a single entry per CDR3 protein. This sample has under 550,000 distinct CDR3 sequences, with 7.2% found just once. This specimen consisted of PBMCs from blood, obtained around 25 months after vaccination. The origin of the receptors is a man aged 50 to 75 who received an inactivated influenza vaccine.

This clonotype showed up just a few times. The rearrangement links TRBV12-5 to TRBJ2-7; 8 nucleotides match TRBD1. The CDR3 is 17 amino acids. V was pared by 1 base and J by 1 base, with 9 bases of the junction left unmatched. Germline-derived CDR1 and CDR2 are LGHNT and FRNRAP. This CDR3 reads CASGLANDGDRSYEQYF. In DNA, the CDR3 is TGTGCTAGTGGTTTGGCCAACGATGGGGACAGGTCCTACGAGCAGTACTTC.

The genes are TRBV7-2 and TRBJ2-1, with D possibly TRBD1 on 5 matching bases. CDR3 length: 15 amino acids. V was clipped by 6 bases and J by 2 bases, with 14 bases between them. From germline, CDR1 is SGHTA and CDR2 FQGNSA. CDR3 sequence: CASRAFGHTYNEQFF. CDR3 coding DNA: TGTGCCAGCAGAGCCTTTGGACATACCTACAATGAGCAGTTCTTC.

The CDR3 spells CASSLSSGGGETQYF. CDR3 coding DNA: TGTGCCAGCAGCTTGTCGTCAGGGGGCGGAGAGACCCAGTACTTC. The rearrangement joins TRBV5-6 to TRBJ2-5; 8 bases fit TRBD1. V lost 1 base to trimming and J lost 4 bases; unmatched junction nucleotides: 6. This CDR3 contains 15 residues. Germline lookup yields CDR1 SGHDT and CDR2 YYEEEE.

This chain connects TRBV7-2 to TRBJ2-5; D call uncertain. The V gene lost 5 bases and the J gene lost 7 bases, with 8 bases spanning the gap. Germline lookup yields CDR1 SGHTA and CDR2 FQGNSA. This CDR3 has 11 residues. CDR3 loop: CASSQSGTQYF. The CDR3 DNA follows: TGTGCCAGCAGCCAATCAGGGACCCAGTACTTC.

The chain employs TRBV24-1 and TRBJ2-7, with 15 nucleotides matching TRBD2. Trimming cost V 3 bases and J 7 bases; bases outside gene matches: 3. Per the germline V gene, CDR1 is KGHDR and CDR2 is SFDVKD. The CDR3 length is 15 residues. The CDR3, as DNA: TGTGCCACCAGTGATGGGACTAGCGGGAGGCATGAGCAGTACTTC. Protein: CATSDGTSGRHEQYF.

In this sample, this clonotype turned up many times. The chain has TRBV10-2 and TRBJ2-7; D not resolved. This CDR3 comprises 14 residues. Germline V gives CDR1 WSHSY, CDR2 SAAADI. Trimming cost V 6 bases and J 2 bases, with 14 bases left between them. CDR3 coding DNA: TGCGCCAGCAGATCGAGGAACGGAGCCTACGAGCAGTACTTC. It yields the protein CASRSRNGAYEQYF.

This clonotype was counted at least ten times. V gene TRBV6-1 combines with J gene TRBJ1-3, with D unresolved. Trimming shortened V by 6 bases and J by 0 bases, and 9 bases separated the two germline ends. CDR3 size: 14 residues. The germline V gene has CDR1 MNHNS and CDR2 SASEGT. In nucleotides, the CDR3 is TGTGCCAGCAGACGGCTCAGCTCTGGAAACACCATATATTTT. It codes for CASRRLSSGNTIYF.

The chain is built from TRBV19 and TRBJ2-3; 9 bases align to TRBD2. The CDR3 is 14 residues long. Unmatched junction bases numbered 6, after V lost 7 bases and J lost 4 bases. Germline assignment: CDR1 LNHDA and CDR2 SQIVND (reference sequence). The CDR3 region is CASTPAGGPDTQYF. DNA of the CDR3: TGTGCCAGTACCCCAGCGGGAGGCCCAGATACGCAGTATTTT.

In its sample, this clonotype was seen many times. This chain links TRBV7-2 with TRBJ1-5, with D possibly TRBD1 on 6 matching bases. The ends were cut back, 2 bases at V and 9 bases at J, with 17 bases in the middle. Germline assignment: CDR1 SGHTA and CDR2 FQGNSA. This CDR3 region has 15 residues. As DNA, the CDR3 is TGTGCCAGCAGCTTATTGGGCCAGGGGAAGGGGCCCCAGCATTTT. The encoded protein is CASSLLGQGKGPQHF. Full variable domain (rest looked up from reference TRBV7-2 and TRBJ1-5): GAGVSQSPSNKVTEKGKDVELRCDPISGHTALYWYRQSLGQGLEFLIYFQGNSAPDKSGLPSDRFSAERTGGSVSTLTIQRTQQEDSAVYLCASSLLGQGKGPQHFGDGTRLSIL.

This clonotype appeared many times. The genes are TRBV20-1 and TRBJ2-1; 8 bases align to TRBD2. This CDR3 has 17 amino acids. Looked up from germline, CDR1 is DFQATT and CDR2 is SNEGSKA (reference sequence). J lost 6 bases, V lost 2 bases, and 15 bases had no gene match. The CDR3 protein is CSARPLLSGRGSNEQFF. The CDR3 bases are TGCAGTGCTAGACCCCTATTGAGCGGGAGAGGTAGCAATGAGCAGTTCTTC.